This TCR beta chain was observed in a study of T cells expressing NK-cell markers. Study as a whole: The TCR beta repertoires were obtained from sorted CD3+CD56+NKG2C+, CD3+CD56+NKG2C- and CD3+CD56-NKG2C+ T cells.

The CDR3 loop spans 16 amino acids. The germline V gene has CDR1 SGDLS and CDR2 YYNGEE. TCRdb reprocessed the 5' RACE reads and keeps a single row for each CDR3 protein, giving no DNA. The repertoire table contains 150,000 or so distinct CDR3 sequences. The sample consisted of blood T cells: a sorted CD56 or NKG2C T cell subset, CD4+ or CD8+ T cells, or bulk PBMC T cells (not recorded which). This clonotype originated in a woman aged 18 to 75 in good health. The genes are TRBV9 and TRBJ2-3; TCRdb selects TRBD2, and the lack of DNA leaves this call unchecked. CDR3 loop: CASSVVGGGPSDTQYF. The full variable domain, in which reference TRBV9 and TRBJ2-3 provide the parts outside the CDR3, is DSGVTQTPKHLITATGQRVTLRCSPRSGDLSVYWYQQSLDQGLQFLIQYYNGEERAKGNILERFSAQQFPDLHSELNLSSLELGDSALYFCASSVVGGGPSDTQYFGPGTRLTVL.